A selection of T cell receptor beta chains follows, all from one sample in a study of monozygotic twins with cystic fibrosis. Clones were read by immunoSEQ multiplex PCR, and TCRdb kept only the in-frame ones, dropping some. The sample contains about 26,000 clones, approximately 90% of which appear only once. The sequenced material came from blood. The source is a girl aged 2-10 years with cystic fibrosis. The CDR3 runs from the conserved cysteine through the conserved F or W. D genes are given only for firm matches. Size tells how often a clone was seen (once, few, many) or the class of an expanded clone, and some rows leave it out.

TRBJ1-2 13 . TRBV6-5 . CASSYGVGYGYTF TGTGCCAGCAGTTACGGGGTAGGCTATGGCTACACCTTC
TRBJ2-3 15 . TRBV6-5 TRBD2 CASSLLAGPTDTQYF TGTGCCAGCAGTCTTTTAGCGGGGCCCACAGATACGCAGTATTTT
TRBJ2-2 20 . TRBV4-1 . CASSQEARGPGQLNTGELFF TGCGCCAGCAGCCAAGAAGCGAGGGGCCCGGGACAATTAAACACCGGGGAGCTGTTTTTT
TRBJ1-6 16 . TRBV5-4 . CASSDHTGTKDSPLHF TGTGCCAGCAGCGATCATACCGGGACTAAGGATTCACCCCTCCACTTT
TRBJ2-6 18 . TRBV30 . CAWSVRGPLWAGANVLTF TGTGCCTGGAGTGTACGCGGGCCGCTCTGGGCTGGGGCCAACGTCCTGACTTTC
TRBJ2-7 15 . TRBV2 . CASLGGPPRTYEQYF TGTGCCAGCCTTGGAGGGCCTCCCCGCACCTACGAGCAGTACTTC
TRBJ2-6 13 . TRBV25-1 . CASSVTGANVLTF TGTGCCAGCAGTGTTACTGGGGCCAACGTCCTGACTTTC
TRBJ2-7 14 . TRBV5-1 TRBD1 CASSLRTGGYEQYF TGCGCCAGCAGCCTCCGGACAGGGGGATACGAGCAGTACTTC
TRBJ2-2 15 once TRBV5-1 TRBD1 CASSVRQGNTGELFF TGCGCCAGCAGCGTACGACAGGGTAACACCGGGGAGCTGTTTTTT
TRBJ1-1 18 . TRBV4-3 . CASSQMRGKTGSNTEAFF TGCGCCAGCAGCCAAATGAGGGGGAAAACAGGCTCGAACACTGAAGCTTTCTTT
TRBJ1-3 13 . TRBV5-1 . CASRAHSGNTIYF TGCGCCAGCAGAGCACACTCCGGAAACACCATATATTTT
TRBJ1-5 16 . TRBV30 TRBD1 CAWSSQGEGGNQPQHF TGTGCCTGGAGTTCACAGGGGGAAGGGGGCAATCAGCCCCAGCATTTT
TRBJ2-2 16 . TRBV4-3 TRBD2 CASSQGGAGRTGELFF TGCGCCAGCAGCCAAGGGGGAGCGGGGCGCACCGGGGAGCTGTTTTTT
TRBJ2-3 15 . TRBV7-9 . CASSLHDYITDTQYF TGTGCCAGCAGCTTACATGACTACATCACAGATACGCAGTATTTT
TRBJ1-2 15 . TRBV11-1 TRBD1 CASSFSRTGASGYTF TGTGCCAGCAGTTTTTCAAGGACAGGGGCGTCTGGCTACACCTTC
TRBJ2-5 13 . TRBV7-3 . CASSLSRQETQYF TGTGCCAGCAGCTTATCCAGGCAAGAGACCCAGTACTTC
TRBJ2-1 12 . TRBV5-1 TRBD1 CASSPKGAQQFF TGCGCCAGCAGCCCTAAGGGGGCCCAGCAGTTCTTC
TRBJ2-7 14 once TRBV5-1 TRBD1 CASSIGTATYEQYF TGCGCCAGCAGCATAGGGACAGCTACCTACGAGCAGTACTTC
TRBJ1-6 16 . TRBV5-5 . CASTGGSRTYNSPLHF TGTGCCAGCACCGGGGGTTCGCGCACCTATAATTCACCCCTCCACTTT
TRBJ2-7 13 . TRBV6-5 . CASRTGAPDEQYF TGTGCCAGCCGGACCGGGGCCCCGGACGAGCAGTACTTC
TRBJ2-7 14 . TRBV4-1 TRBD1 CASSRDRGLYEQYF TGCGCCAGCAGCCGCGACAGGGGGCTGTACGAGCAGTACTTC
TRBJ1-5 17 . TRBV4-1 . CASSQWDGESGNQPQHF TGCGCCAGCAGCCAATGGGATGGGGAAAGCGGCAATCAGCCCCAGCATTTT
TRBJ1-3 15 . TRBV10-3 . CAISNMDVPGNTIYF TGTGCCATCAGTAACATGGACGTTCCAGGAAACACCATATATTTT